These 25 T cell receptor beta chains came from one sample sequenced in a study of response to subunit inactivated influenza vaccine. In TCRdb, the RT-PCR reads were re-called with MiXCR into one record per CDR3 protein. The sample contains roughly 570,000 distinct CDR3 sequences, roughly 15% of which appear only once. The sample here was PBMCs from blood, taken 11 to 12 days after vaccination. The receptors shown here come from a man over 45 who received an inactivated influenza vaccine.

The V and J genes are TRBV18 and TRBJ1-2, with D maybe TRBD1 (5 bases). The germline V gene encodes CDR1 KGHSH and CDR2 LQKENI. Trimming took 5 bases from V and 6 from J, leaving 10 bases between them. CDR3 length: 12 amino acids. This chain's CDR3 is CASSTAGDGYTF. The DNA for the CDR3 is TGTGCCAGCTCAACCGCGGGGGATGGCTACACCTTC. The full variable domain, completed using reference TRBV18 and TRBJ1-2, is NAGVMQNPRHLVRRRGQEARLRCSPMKGHSHVYWYRQLPEEGLKFMVYLQKENIIDESGMPKERFSAEFPKEGPSILRIQQVVRGDSAAYFCASSTAGDGYTFGSGTRLTVV.

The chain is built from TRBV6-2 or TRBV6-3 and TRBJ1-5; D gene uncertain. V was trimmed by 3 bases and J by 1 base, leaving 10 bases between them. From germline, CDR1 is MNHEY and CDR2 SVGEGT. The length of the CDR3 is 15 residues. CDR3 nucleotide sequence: TGTGCCAGCAGTTATACGGGGAGAAGCAATCAGCCCCAGCATTTT. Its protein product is CASSYTGRSNQPQHF.

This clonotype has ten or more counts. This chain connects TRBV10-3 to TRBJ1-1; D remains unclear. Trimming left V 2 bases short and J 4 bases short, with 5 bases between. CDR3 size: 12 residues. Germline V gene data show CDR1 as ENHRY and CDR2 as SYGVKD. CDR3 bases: TGTGCCATCAGTGAGGGCGGCACTGAAGCTTTCTTT. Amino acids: CAISEGGTEAFF.

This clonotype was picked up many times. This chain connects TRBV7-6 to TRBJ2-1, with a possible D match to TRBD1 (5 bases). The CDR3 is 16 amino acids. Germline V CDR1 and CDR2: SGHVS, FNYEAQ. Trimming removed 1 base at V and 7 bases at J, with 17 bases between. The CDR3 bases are TGTGCCAGCAGCTTAGAATCCTCCAGGGCCAGTAATGAGCAGTTCTTC. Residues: CASSLESSRASNEQFF. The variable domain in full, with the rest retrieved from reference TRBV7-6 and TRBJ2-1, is GAGVSQSPRYKVTKRGQDVALRCDPISGHVSLYWYRQALGQGPEFLTYFNYEAQQDKSGLPNDRFSAERPEGSISTLTIQRTEQRDSAMYRCASSLESSRASNEQFFGPGTRLTVL.

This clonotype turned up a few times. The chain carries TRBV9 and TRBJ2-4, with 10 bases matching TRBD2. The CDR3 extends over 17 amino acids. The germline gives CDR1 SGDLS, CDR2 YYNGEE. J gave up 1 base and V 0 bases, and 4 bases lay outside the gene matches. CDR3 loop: CASSVGIAGGAKNIQYF. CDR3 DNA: TGTGCCAGCAGCGTAGGGATAGCGGGAGGTGCCAAAAACATTCAGTACTTC.

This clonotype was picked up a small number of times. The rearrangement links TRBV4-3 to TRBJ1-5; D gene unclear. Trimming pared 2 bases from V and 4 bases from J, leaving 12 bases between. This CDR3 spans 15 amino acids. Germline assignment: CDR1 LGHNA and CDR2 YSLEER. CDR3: CASSQYREGNQPQHF. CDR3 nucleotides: TGCGCCAGCAGCCAATATAGGGAGGGAAATCAGCCCCAGCATTTT.

The CDR3 coding sequence is TGCGCCAGCAGCCGAGCGATCCCTACAGGGACCAGCTCCTACGAGCAGTACTTC. Protein: CASSRAIPTGTSSYEQYF. The V call is TRBV4-1, the J call TRBJ2-7, with a weak D call TRBD1 (6 bases). The V end was cut by 4 bases, the J end by 0 bases, with 22 bases between. The CDR3 loop spans 18 amino acids. Germline assignment: CDR1 MGHRA and CDR2 YSYEKL.

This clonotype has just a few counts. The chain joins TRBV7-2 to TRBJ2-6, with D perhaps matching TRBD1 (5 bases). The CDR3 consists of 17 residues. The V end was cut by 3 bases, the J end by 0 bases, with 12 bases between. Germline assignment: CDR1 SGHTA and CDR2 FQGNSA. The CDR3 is CASSFGAGPSGANVLTF. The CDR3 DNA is TGTGCCAGCAGCTTTGGGGCAGGACCCTCTGGGGCCAACGTCCTGACTTTC.

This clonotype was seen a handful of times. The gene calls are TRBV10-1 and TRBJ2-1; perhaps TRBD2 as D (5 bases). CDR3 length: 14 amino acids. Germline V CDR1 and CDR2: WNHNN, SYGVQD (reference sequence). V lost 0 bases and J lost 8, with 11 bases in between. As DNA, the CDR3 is TGCGCCAGCAGTGAGTCGCTAGCCTTCGATGAGCAGTTCTTC. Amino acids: CASSESLAFDEQFF.

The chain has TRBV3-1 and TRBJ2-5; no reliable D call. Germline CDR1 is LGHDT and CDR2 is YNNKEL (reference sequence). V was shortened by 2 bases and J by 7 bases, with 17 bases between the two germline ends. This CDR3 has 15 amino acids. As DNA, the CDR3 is TGTGCCAGCAGCCAATGGGGTTCGGACGTTGGGACCCAGTACTTC. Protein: CASSQWGSDVGTQYF.

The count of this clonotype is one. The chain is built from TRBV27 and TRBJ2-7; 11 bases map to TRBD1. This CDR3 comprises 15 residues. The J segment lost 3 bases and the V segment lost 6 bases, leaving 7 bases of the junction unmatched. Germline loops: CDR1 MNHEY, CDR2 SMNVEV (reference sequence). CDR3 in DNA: TGTGCCAGCAGCCAGGGGACAGGGGGATTCTACGAGCAGTACTTC. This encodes CASSQGTGGFYEQYF.

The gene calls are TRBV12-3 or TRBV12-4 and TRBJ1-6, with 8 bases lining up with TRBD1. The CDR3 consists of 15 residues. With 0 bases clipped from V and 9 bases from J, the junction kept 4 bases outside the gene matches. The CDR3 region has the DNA TGTGCCAGCAGTTTAGCGCGTCAGGGGGCTTCACCCCTCCACTTT. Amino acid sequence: CASSLARQGASPLHF.

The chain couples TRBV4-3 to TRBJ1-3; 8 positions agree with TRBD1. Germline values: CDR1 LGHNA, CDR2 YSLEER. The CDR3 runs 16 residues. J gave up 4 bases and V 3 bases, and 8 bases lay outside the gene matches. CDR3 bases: TGCGCCAGCAGCCACAAGATCGGGACAGGCGGAAACACCATATATTTT. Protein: CASSHKIGTGGNTIYF.

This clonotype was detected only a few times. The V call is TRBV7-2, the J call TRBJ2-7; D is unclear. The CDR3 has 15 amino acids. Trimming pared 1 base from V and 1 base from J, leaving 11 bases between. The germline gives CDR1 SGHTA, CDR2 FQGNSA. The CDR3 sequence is CASSLGETASYEQYF. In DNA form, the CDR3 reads TGTGCCAGCAGCTTAGGAGAGACCGCTTCCTACGAGCAGTACTTC.

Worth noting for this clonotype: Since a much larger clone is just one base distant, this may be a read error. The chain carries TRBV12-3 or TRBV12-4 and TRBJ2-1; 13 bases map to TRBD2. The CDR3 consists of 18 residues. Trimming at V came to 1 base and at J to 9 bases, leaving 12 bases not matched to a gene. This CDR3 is CASSLEVTSGGELTEQFF. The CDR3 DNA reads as TGTGCCAGCAGTTTAGAGGTCACTAGCGGGGGGGAGTTAACTGAGCAGTTCTTC.

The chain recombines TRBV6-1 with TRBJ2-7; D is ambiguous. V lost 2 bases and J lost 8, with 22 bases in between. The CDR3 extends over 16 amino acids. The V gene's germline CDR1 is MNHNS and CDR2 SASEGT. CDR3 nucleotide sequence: TGTGCCAGCAGTGAAACCCCCCCGGTTTCCGCTACCAAGCAGTACTTC. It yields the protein CASSETPPVSATKQYF.

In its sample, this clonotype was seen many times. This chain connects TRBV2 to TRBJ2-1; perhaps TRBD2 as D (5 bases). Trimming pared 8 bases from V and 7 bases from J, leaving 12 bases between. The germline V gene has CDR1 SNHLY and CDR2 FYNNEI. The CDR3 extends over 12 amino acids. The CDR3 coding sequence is TGTGCCAGCGTGTCCTTAGCGAATGAGCAGTTCTTC. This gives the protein CASVSLANEQFF.

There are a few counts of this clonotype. The CDR3 protein is CASSLGLTTNEKLFF. Here the CDR3 DNA reads TGTGCCAGCAGCTTAGGTCTGACGACTAATGAAAAACTGTTTTTT. The rearrangement uses TRBV7-9 and TRBJ1-4; D not resolved. The CDR3 extends over 15 amino acids. Per germline, CDR1 SEHNR and CDR2 FQNEAQ (reference sequence). Between the trimmed V and J ends, which lost 1 base and 2 bases, there was a span of 8 bases. The whole variable domain, filled in from reference TRBV7-9 and TRBJ1-4, reads DTGVSQNPRHKITKRGQNVTFRCDPISEHNRLYWYRQTLGQGPEFLTYFQNEAQLEKSRLLSDRFSAERPKGSFSTLEIQRTEQGDSAMYLCASSLGLTTNEKLFFGSGTQLSVL.

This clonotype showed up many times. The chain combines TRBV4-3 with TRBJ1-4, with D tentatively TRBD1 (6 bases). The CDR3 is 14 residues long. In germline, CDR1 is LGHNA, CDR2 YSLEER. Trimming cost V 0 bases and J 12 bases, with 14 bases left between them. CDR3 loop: CASSQDLAGDELFF. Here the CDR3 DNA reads TGCGCCAGCAGCCAAGATCTTGCAGGGGACGAACTGTTTTTT.

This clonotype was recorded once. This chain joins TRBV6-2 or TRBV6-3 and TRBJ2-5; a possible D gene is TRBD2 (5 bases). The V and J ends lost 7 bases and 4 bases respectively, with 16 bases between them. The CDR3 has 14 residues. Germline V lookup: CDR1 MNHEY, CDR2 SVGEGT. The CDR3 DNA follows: TGTGCCAGCACCGAGGACTGGGCAGGAGAGACCCAGTACTTC. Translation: CASTEDWAGETQYF.

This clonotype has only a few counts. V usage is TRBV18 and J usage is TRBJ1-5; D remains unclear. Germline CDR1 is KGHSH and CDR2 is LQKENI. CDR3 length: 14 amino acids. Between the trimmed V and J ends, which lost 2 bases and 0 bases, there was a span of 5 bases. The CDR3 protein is CASSPGVSNQPQHF. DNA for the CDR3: TGTGCCAGCTCACCAGGAGTTAGCAATCAGCCCCAGCATTTT.

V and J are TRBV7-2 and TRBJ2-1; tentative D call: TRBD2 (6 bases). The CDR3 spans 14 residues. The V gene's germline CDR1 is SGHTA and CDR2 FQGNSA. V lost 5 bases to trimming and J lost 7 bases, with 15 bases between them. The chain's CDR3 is CASSAPGTRNEQFF. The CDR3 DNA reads TGTGCCAGCAGCGCCCCCGGGACTCGGAATGAGCAGTTCTTC.

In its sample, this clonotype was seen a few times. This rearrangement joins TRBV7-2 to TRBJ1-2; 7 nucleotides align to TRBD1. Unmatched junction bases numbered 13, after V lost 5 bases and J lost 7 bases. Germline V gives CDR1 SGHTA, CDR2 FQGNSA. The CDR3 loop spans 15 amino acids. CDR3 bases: TGTGCCAGCAGCAACCGGACAGGAGGGTCGAGTGGCTACACCTTC. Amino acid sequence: CASSNRTGGSSGYTF.

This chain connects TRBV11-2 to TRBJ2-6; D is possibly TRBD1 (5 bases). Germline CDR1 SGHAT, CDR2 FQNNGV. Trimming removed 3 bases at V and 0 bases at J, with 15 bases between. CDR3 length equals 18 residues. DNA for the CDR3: TGTGCCAGCAGCTTGGGTTGGGGCGACCTCTCTGGGGCCAACGTCCTGACTTTC. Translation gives CASSLGWGDLSGANVLTF.

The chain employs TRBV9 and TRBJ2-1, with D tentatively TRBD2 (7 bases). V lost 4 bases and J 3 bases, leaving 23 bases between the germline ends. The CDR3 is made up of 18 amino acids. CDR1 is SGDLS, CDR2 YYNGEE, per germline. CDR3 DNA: TGTGCCAGCAGCAGAGGGGGAGGTGGTACTAGCGTCTACAATGAGCAGTTCTTC. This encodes CASSRGGGGTSVYNEQFF.